This entry lists 16 T cell receptor beta chains sequenced from one sample in a study of cytomegalovirus exposure and HLA in healthy donors. Primers for the PCR totalled 60 Vbeta and 13 Jbeta. The method was immunoSEQ multiplex PCR; TCRdb's version includes in-frame clones alone and lacks a portion of them. The sample has some 110,000 clones, around 78% seen once. Sequenced: PBMCs. These receptors originate from a man aged 50 to 60 in good health and CMV-seronegative.

This clone was counted only a few times. In DNA form, the CDR3 reads TGTGCCAGCATCCCCGACAGGAGAGCTGAAGCTTTCTTT. Its translation is CASIPDRRAEAFF. This chain joins TRBV6-5 and TRBJ1-1; perhaps TRBD1 as D (6 bases). In germline, CDR1 is MNHEY, CDR2 SVGAGI. V was trimmed by 7 bases and J by 6 bases, leaving 15 bases between them. The CDR3 covers 13 residues.

The chain has TRBV10-3 and TRBJ2-1; 10 positions match TRBD2. The germline gives CDR1 ENHRY, CDR2 SYGVKD. The CDR3 spans 14 residues. The CDR3 bases are TGTGCGCTAAGCGGGGGGGCCATGTATAATGAGCAGTTCTTC. Protein: CALSGGAMYNEQFF.

CDR3 protein: CASSLGTGVDSPLHF. The CDR3, as DNA: TGTGCCAGCAGCTTAGGGACAGGGGTTGATTCACCCCTCCACTTT. The rearrangement uses TRBV7-9 and TRBJ1-6, with 9 bases aligning to TRBD1. V lost 1 base and J lost 8; bases outside the gene matches: 3. Germline V CDR1 and CDR2: SEHNR, FQNEAQ (reference sequence). The CDR3 is made up of 15 amino acids.

The genes are TRBV7-8 and TRBJ1-5; the D is unclear. Germline V gives CDR1 SGHVS, CDR2 FQNEAQ. The CDR3 sequence is 17 residues long. The V end lost 6 bases, the J end lost 11 bases, and 29 bases lay between the germline ends. CDR3 residues: CASRARGGPLPSEAQHF. CDR3 bases: TGTGCCAGCAGGGCCCGGGGAGGGCCTCTCCCTTCCGAAGCCCAGCATTTT.

This clone occurred a few times. V gene TRBV4-2 combines with J gene TRBJ2-5; TRBD1 matches at 7 bases. CDR3 length: 18 amino acids. Germline V lookup: CDR1 LGHNA, CDR2 YNFKEQ. V shed 0 bases and J 9 bases; nucleotides not matched to a gene: 19. This CDR3 reads CASSQDRSGGPLTRAQYF. CDR3 nucleotide sequence: TGTGCCAGCAGCCAAGATAGATCAGGGGGACCACTAACCCGGGCCCAGTACTTC.

The rearrangement links TRBV5-1 to TRBJ2-2; a weak D match, TRBD2 (6 bases). The V end was cut by 0 bases, the J end by 8 bases, with 11 bases between. The CDR3 totals 14 residues. In germline, CDR1 is SGHRS, CDR2 YFSETQ. CDR3: CASSLDGGTGELFF. CDR3 coding DNA: TGCGCCAGCAGCTTGGATGGGGGGACTGGGGAGCTGTTTTTT.

The chain employs TRBV6-1 and TRBJ1-5; D unresolved. Germline values: CDR1 MNHNS, CDR2 SASEGT. Trimming cost V 0 bases and J 7 bases, with 13 bases left between them. This CDR3 spans 15 amino acids. CDR3 residues: CASSEARGVGQPQHF. As DNA, the CDR3 is TGTGCCAGCAGTGAAGCGCGCGGGGTGGGACAGCCCCAGCATTTT.

V gene TRBV5-1 combines with J gene TRBJ2-7; 10 positions agree with TRBD1. Germline CDR1 is SGHRS and CDR2 is YFSETQ. The V gene end was trimmed by 3 bases and the J gene end by 4 bases; junction bases not matched to a gene: 4. The CDR3 covers 14 residues. In nucleotides, the CDR3 is TGCGCCAGCAGCTCCGGGACAGGGGAATACGAGCAGTACGTC. Amino acid sequence: CASSSGTGEYEQYV.

This chain joins TRBV5-4 and TRBJ2-1, with 9 bases lining up with TRBD2. Germline V gene sequence: CDR1 SGHNT, CDR2 YYREEE (reference sequence). The CDR3 is 15 amino acids. Unmatched junction bases numbered 10, after V lost 5 bases and J lost 7 bases. In nucleotides, the CDR3 is TGTGCCAGCAGTGCCGGGACTAGCCTTTTTAATGAGCAGTTCTTC. This translates into CASSAGTSLFNEQFF.

The chain carries TRBV19 and TRBJ2-1; 7 bases map to TRBD1. The CDR3 loop spans 16 amino acids. J lost 2 bases, V lost 5 bases, and 9 bases had no gene match. The germline gives CDR1 LNHDA, CDR2 SQIVND (reference sequence). The CDR3 DNA reads as TGTGCCAGTAGTCTATTTCTCGACAGGGCCTACAATGAGCAGTTCTTC. Translation: CASSLFLDRAYNEQFF.

A note on this clone: At one end, the junction sequence differs from germline, possibly due to a read error. The chain is built from TRBV7-9 and TRBJ1-1, with D possibly TRBD1 on 5 matching bases. The CDR3 covers 16 residues. CDR1 is SEHNR and CDR2 is FQNEAQ in the germline V gene (reference sequence). The CDR3 region is CSSSLREGASYTEAFF. As DNA, the CDR3 is TGTTCCAGCAGCTTAAGGGAAGGGGCTTCGTACACTGAAGCTTTCTTT. Full variable domain (missing parts from reference TRBV7-9 and TRBJ1-1): DTGVSQNPRHKITKRGQNVTFRCDPISEHNRLYWYRQTLGQGPEFLTYFQNEAQLEKSRLLSDRFSAERPKGSFSTLEIQRTEQGDSAMYLCSSSLREGASYTEAFFGQGTRLTVV.

The chain links TRBV19 to TRBJ2-3; a weak D match, TRBD1 (5 bases). Per germline, CDR1 LNHDA and CDR2 SQIVND (reference sequence). Trimming stripped 1 base from V and 0 bases from J, with 8 bases between. This CDR3 spans 15 amino acids. The CDR3 loop reads CASSIVRGSTDTQYF. The CDR3 DNA reads TGTGCCAGTAGTATAGTTAGGGGCAGCACAGATACGCAGTATTTT.

The chain recombines TRBV18 with TRBJ2-2; a possible D gene is TRBD2 (5 bases). The V gene's germline CDR1 is KGHSH and CDR2 LQKENI. This CDR3 spans 16 amino acids. V was cut by 2 bases and J by 3 bases, with 13 bases left in between. For the CDR3, the DNA is TGTGCCAGCTCACCAAAAGCTAGCTACGACACCGGGGAGCTGTTTTTT. Its translation: CASSPKASYDTGELFF.

The chain uses TRBV6-5 and TRBJ2-7; D not resolved. V was trimmed by 2 bases and J by 2 bases, leaving 4 bases between them. Germline CDR1 and CDR2: MNHEY and SVGAGI. The CDR3 loop spans 12 amino acids. The CDR3 nucleotides are TGTGCCAGCAGTTACGGGCCCTACGAGCAGTACTTC. Residues: CASSYGPYEQYF.

In this sample, this clone turned up a few times. The V gene is TRBV10-2, the J gene TRBJ1-2, with D possibly being TRBD1 (5 bases). Trimming left V 7 bases short and J 6 bases short, with 12 bases between. Germline V gene lookup returns CDR1 WSHSY and CDR2 SAAADI. The CDR3 length is 12 residues. This chain's CDR3 is CASIWAGDGYTF. In nucleotides, the CDR3 is TGCGCCAGCATCTGGGCGGGGGATGGCTACACCTTC.

The chain recombines TRBV5-6 with TRBJ2-3; D not certain. This CDR3 has 14 amino acids. Looked up from germline, CDR1 is SGHDT and CDR2 is YYEEEE. Trimming pared 0 bases from V and 6 bases from J, leaving 11 bases between. Here the CDR3 reads CASSLGLPPDTQYF. DNA for the CDR3: TGTGCCAGCAGCTTGGGACTGCCTCCCGATACGCAGTATTTT. Complete variable domain (other parts from reference TRBV5-6 and TRBJ2-3): DAGVTQSPTHLIKTRGQQVTLRCSPKSGHDTVSWYQQALGQGPQFIFQYYEEEERQRGNFPDRFSGHQFPNYSSELNVNALLLGDSALYLCASSLGLPPDTQYFGPGTRLTVL.